One and the same sample provided the 7 T cell receptor beta chains below, sequenced in a study of human T cells and chemical hapten exposure. TCRdb re-called the RACE reads with MiXCR, one entry per CDR3 protein. Of some 83,000 distinct CDR3 sequences listed, roughly 10% are singletons. Documented time point: patch test 1, 2 weeks after DPC sensitization. Treatment: therapeutic diphenylcyclopropenone sensitization with weekly scalp DPC. The material was whole blood, obtained in connection with sensitization to the hapten diphenylcyclopropenone (DPC). Source of these receptors: a woman aged 45-60 years with alopecia areata. Some clones in this sample may be carry-over from other donors' samples.

This clonotype was counted at least ten times. The rearrangement uses TRBV6-1 and TRBJ2-1; 8 bases fit TRBD2. The CDR3 totals 16 residues. The V gene end was trimmed by 0 bases and the J gene end by 7 bases; junction bases not matched to a gene: 8. Germline V gene sequence: CDR1 MNHNS, CDR2 SASEGT. The DNA of the CDR3 is TGTGCCAGCAGTGAAGCGTTAGCGGGACTTAGGAATGAGCAGTTCTTC. Residues: CASSEALAGLRNEQFF.

This clonotype was observed many times. CDR3 in DNA: TGCAGCGTTGTCTTCTCGGACAGGCGTGGGACCCAGTACTTC. It specifies CSVVFSDRRGTQYF. The rearrangement uses TRBV29-1 and TRBJ2-5; TRBD1 agrees at 7 bases. Germline V gene lookup returns CDR1 SQVTM and CDR2 ANQGSEA. CDR3 length: 14 residues. Trimming cost V 4 bases and J 7 bases; bases outside gene matches: 12.

This clonotype was seen more than once but under ten times. This CDR3 is CASRIGLAGPIGEQFF. In DNA form, the CDR3 reads TGCGCCAGCCGGATAGGACTAGCGGGACCCATAGGTGAGCAGTTCTTC. The chain is built from TRBV4-1 and TRBJ2-1; 12 bases align to TRBD2. The J segment lost 9 bases and the V segment lost 8 bases, leaving 14 bases of the junction unmatched. This CDR3 spans 16 amino acids. Germline assignment: CDR1 MGHRA and CDR2 YSYEKL.

This clonotype was observed many times. The chain couples TRBV24-1 to TRBJ1-4; a weak D match, TRBD1 (5 bases). The germline V gene encodes CDR1 KGHDR and CDR2 SFDVKD. The CDR3 has 17 amino acids. Trimming took off 3 bases at V and 2 bases at J, with 15 bases between the two ends. CDR3 loop: CATSDPRQGLTNEKLFF. CDR3 nucleotide sequence: TGTGCCACCAGTGATCCACGGCAGGGATTGACTAATGAAAAACTGTTTTTT.

The chain links TRBV28 to TRBJ1-5; D might be TRBD1 (6 bases). Germline lookup yields CDR1 MDHEN and CDR2 SYDVKM. The CDR3 consists of 15 residues. The germline V and J ends were trimmed by 5 bases and 4 bases, with 15 bases remaining between them. The CDR3 bases are TGTGCCAGCAGTAAGTCCCGGACAGCTAATCAGCCCCAGCATTTT. Translated: CASSKSRTANQPQHF.

The gene calls are TRBV7-2 and TRBJ2-1; D tentatively reads TRBD1 or TRBD2 (6 bases each). The germline gives CDR1 SGHTA, CDR2 FQGNSA. This CDR3 has 14 residues. Trimming pared 5 bases from V and 12 bases from J, leaving 20 bases between. CDR3 DNA: TGTGCCAGCAGCCCCCGACTAGGAGGGGGTGGGCAGTTCTTC. Protein sequence: CASSPRLGGGGQFF. Full variable domain (remainder filled in from reference TRBV7-2 and TRBJ2-1): GAGVSQSPSNKVTEKGKDVELRCDPISGHTALYWYRQSLGQGLEFLIYFQGNSAPDKSGLPSDRFSAERTGGSVSTLTIQRTQQEDSAVYLCASSPRLGGGGQFFGPGTRLTVL.

V and J are TRBV2 and TRBJ2-7, with D tentatively TRBD1 (7 bases). V gave up 4 bases and J gave up 9 bases, with 13 bases separating them. Germline V gene lookup returns CDR1 SNHLY and CDR2 FYNNEI. CDR3 length equals 12 residues. This CDR3 is CASSGQGEAQYF. The DNA of the CDR3 is TGTGCCAGCAGTGGGCAGGGGGAGGCGCAGTACTTC.